Below, 7 T cell receptor beta chains from the same sample are listed, as sequenced in a study of control samples from healthy donors and cancer patients. This table comes from immunoSEQ multiplex PCR, and its TCRdb copy is limited to in-frame clones, with some not included. The sample yields about 80,000 clones, 89% seen once. The material sequenced was blood. These receptors were obtained from a man in his fifties in good health.

This chain uses TRBV27 with TRBJ1-2; D unclear. V was trimmed by 0 bases and J by 7 bases, leaving 9 bases between them. Per the germline V gene, CDR1 is MNHEY and CDR2 is SMNVEV (reference sequence). This CDR3 has 13 residues. The CDR3 protein is CASSLSWESGYTF. CDR3 in DNA: TGTGCCAGCAGTTTATCGTGGGAGTCTGGCTACACCTTC.

The chain's CDR3 is CSVGTRGDEQFF. The CDR3 nucleotides read TGCAGCGTTGGGACTAGAGGCGATGAGCAGTTCTTC. This sequence joins TRBV29-1 and TRBJ2-1; 7 bases fit TRBD2. From germline, CDR1 is SQVTM and CDR2 ANQGSEA. This CDR3 region has 12 residues. The V and J ends lost 4 bases and 8 bases, in that order; junction bases with no gene match: 5.

There are a few counts of this clone. The chain links TRBV29-1 to TRBJ1-5, with 8 bases fitting TRBD1. The CDR3 is 14 amino acids. Germline lookup yields CDR1 SQVTM and CDR2 ANQGSEA. In DNA, the CDR3 is TGCAGTGCCGGGACAGGACTTAGCAATCAGCCCCAGCATTTT. Its protein is CSAGTGLSNQPQHF.

In its sample, this clone was seen once. The CDR3 sequence: CASSENRNTEAFF. In DNA form, the CDR3 reads TGTGCCAGTAGTGAGAACAGGAACACTGAAGCTTTCTTT. The V call is TRBV19, the J call TRBJ1-1; D is undetermined. CDR3 size: 13 residues. Between the trimmed V and J ends, which lost 5 bases and 1 base, there was a span of 8 bases. The germline CDR1 and CDR2 sequences are LNHDA and SQIVND (reference sequence).

V gene TRBV10-3 combines with J gene TRBJ2-2; no clear D. This CDR3 contains 14 residues. The germline V gene has CDR1 ENHRY and CDR2 SYGVKD. Trimming removed 7 bases from V and 5 bases from J, with 14 bases in between. The CDR3 protein is CAITPVVGTGELFF. The CDR3 coding sequence is TGTGCCATCACCCCGGTTGTTGGGACCGGGGAGCTGTTTTTT.

The rearrangement uses TRBV3-1 (or the pseudogene TRBV3-2) and TRBJ1-2; 7 nucleotides line up with TRBD1. V gave up 4 bases and J gave up 4 bases; unmatched junction bases: 3. Germline V CDR1 and CDR2: LGHDT, YNNKEL (reference sequence). The length of the CDR3 is 13 residues. Written as DNA, the CDR3 is TGTGCCAGCAGCCCATGGACAGGCTATGGCTACACCTTC. Its protein product is CASSPWTGYGYTF.

This chain uses TRBV1 with TRBJ1-1. TRBV1 is classified as a pseudogene. CDR3 length: 13 amino acids. The DNA for the CDR3 is TGCACCAGCAGCCTTGTGGTGAACACTGAAGCTTTCTTT. This sequence encodes CTSSLVVNTEAFF.